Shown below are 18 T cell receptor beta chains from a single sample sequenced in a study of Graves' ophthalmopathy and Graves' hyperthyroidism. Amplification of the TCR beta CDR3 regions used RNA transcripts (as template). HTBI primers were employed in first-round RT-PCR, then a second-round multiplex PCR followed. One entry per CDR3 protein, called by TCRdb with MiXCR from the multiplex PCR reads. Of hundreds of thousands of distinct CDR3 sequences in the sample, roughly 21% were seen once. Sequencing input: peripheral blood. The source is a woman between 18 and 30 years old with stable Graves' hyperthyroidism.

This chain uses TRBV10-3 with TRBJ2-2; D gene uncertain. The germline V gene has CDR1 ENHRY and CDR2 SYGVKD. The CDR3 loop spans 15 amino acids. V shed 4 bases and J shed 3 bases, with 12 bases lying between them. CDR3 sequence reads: CAISGRNKDTGELFF. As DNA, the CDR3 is TGTGCCATCAGTGGCAGGAATAAAGACACCGGGGAGCTGTTTTTT.

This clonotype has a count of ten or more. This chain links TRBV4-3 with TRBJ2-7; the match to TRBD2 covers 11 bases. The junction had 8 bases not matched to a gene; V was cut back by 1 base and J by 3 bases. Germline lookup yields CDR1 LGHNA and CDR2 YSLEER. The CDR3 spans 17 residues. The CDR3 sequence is CASSQGPQGLAVYEQYF. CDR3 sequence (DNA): TGCGCCAGCAGCCAAGGTCCCCAGGGACTAGCGGTCTACGAGCAGTACTTC.

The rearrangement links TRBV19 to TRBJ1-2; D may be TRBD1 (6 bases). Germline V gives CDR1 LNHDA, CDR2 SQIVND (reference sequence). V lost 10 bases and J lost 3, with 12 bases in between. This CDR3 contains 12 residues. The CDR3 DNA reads TGTGCCACCGCAGGGGATTACTATGGCTACACCTTC. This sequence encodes CATAGDYYGYTF.

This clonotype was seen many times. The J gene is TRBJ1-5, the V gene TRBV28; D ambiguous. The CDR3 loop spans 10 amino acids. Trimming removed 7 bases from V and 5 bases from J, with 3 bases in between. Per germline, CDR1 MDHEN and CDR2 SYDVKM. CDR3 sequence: CASNDQPQHF. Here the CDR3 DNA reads TGTGCCAGCAACGATCAGCCCCAGCATTTT.

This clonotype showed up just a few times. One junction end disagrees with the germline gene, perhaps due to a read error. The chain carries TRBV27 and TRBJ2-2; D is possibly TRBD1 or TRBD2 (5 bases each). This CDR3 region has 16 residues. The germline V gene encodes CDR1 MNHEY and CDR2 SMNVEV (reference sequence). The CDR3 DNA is TGTGCCAGCGGTTACTCAAGATTACGGGGCGCCGGGGATCTGTTTTTT. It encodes CASGYSRLRGAGDLFF.

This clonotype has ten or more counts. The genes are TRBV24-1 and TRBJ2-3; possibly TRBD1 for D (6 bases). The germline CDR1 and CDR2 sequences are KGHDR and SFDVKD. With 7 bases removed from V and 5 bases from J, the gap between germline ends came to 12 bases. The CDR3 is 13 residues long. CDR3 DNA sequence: TGTGCCACCAGCGGGCAGGGGATAGATACGCAGTATTTT. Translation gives CATSGQGIDTQYF.

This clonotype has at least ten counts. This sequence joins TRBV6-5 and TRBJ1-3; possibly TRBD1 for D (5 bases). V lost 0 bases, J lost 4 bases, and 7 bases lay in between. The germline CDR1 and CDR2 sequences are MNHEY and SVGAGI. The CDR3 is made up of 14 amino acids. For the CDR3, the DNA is TGTGCCAGCAGTTACTCGACAGACGGAAACACCATATATTTT. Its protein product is CASSYSTDGNTIYF.

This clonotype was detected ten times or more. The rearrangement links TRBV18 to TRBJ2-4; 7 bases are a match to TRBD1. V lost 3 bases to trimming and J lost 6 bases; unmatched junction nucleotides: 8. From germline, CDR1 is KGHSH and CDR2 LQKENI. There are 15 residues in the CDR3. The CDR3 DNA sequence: TGTGCCAGCTCACCGAAACCCGGGACAGTAAACATTCAGTACTTC. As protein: CASSPKPGTVNIQYF.

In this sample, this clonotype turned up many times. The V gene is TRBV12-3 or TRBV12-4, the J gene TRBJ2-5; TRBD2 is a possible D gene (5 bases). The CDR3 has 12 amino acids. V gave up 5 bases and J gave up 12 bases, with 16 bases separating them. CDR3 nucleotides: TGTGCCAGCAGTCTCACGACAAGGGAGAAGTACTTC. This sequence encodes CASSLTTREKYF.

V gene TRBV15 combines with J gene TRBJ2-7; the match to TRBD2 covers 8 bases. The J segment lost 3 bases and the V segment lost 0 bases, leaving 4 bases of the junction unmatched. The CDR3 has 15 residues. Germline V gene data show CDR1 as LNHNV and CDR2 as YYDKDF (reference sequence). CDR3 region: CATSREASGYYEQYF. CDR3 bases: TGTGCCACCAGCAGAGAGGCTAGCGGGTACTACGAGCAGTACTTC.

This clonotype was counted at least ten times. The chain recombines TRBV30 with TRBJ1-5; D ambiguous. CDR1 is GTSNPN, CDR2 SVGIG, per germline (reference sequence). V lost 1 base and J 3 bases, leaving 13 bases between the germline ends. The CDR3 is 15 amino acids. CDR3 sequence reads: CAWSEGQSNNQPQHF. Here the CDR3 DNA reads TGTGCCTGGAGTGAAGGGCAGTCGAACAATCAGCCCCAGCATTTT.

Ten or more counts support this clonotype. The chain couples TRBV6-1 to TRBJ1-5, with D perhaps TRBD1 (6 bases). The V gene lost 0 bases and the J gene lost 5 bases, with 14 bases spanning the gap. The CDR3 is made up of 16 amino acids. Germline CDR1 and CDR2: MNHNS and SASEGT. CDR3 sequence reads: CASSEALPTGYQPQHF. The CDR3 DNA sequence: TGTGCCAGCAGTGAAGCACTACCTACAGGGTATCAGCCCCAGCATTTT.

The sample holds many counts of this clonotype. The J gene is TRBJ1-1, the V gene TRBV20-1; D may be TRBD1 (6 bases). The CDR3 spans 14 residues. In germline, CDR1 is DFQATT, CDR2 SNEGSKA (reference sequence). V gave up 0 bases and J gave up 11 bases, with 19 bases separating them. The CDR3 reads CSARDSSDRMDAFF. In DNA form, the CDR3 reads TGCAGTGCTAGAGATAGTAGTGACAGGATGGATGCTTTCTTT.

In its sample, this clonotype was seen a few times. The CDR3 DNA sequence: TGTGCCAGCAGTTTACAGCTCTCTGGAAACACCATATATTTT. Translation gives CASSLQLSGNTIYF. The V and J genes are TRBV6-5 and TRBJ1-3; D not resolved. Germline V lookup: CDR1 MNHEY, CDR2 SVGAGI. V dropped 4 bases and J dropped 0 bases, with 7 bases sitting between them. This CDR3 is 14 amino acids long.

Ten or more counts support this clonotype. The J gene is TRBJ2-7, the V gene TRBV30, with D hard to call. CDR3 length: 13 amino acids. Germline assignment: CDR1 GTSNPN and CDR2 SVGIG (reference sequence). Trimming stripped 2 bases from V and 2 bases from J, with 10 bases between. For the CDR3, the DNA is TGTGCCTGGAGTTTGAAAGGGACCTACGAGCAGTACTTC. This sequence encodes CAWSLKGTYEQYF.

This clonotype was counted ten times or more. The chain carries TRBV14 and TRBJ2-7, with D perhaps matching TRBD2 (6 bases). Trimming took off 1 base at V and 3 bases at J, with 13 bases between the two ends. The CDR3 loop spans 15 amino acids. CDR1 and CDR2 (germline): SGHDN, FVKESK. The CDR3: CASSQGGSGLYEQYF. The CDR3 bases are TGTGCCAGCAGCCAAGGCGGTAGCGGACTCTACGAGCAGTACTTC.

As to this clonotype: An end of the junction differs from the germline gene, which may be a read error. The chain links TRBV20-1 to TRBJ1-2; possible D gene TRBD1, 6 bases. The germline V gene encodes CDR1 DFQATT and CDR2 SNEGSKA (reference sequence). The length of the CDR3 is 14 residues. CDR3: CTARGGRGGYGYTF. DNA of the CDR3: TGTACTGCTAGAGGCGGCAGGGGCGGCTATGGCTACACCTTC.

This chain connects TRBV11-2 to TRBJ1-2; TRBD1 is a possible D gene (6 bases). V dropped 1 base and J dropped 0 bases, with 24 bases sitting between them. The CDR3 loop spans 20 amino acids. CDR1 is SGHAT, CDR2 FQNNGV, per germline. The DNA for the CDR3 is TGTGCCAGCAGCTTAGGTCGGGAGGGCGGTCGGGGGCTTGCTAACTATGGCTACACCTTC. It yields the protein CASSLGREGGRGLANYGYTF. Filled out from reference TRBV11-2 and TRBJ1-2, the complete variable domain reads EAGVAQSPRYKIIEKRQSVAFWCNPISGHATLYWYQQILGQGPKLLIQFQNNGVVDDSQLPKDRFSAERLKGVDSTLKIQPAKLEDSAVYLCASSLGREGGRGLANYGYTFGSGTRLTVV.